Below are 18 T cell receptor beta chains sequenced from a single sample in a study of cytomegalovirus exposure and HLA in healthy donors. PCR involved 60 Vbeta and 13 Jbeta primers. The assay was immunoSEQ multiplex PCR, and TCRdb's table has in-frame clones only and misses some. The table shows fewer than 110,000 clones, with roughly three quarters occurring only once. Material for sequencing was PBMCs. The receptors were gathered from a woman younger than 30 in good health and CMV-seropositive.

The CDR3 DNA is TGTGCCAGCAGTTACTCGTCCGGTGGGAACACTGAAGCTTTCTTT. This codes for CASSYSSGGNTEAFF. The chain couples TRBV6-6 to TRBJ1-1; unclear D gene. CDR1 is MNHNY, CDR2 SVGAGI, per germline (reference sequence). This CDR3 spans 15 amino acids. Trimming cost V 0 bases and J 1 base, with 9 bases left between them.

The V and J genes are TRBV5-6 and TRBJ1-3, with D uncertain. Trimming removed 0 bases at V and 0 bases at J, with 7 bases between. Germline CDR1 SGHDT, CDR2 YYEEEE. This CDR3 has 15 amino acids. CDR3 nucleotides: TGTGCCAGCAGCTTGGCCGGAGGCTCTGGAAACACCATATATTTT. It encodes CASSLAGGSGNTIYF.

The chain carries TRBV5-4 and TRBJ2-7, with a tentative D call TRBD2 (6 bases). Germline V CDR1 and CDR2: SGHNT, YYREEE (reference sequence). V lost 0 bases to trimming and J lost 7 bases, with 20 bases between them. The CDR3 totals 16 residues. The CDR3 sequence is CASSLAGSVLRGEQYF. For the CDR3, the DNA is TGTGCCAGCAGCTTGGCCGGTAGCGTCCTCCGGGGGGAGCAGTACTTC.

The CDR3 coding sequence is TGTGCCAGCAGAATACCGGGACAGTCCTCCTACGAGCAGTACTTC. Translating it yields CASRIPGQSSYEQYF. This rearrangement joins TRBV27 to TRBJ2-7; TRBD1 agrees at 7 bases. The ends lost 6 bases at V and 0 bases at J; junction bases unmatched: 8. Germline V gene data show CDR1 as MNHEY and CDR2 as SMNVEV (reference sequence). This CDR3 comprises 15 residues.

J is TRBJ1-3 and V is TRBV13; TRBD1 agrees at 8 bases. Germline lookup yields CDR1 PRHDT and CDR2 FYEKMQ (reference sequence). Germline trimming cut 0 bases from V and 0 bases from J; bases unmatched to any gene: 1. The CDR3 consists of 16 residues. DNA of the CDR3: TGTGCCAGCAGCTTAGGGACAGGGGCCTCTGGAAACACCATATATTTT. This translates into CASSLGTGASGNTIYF.

The CDR3 loop reads CASSLRTVEAFF. As DNA, the CDR3 is TGTGCCAGCAGCTTAAGGACAGTTGAAGCTTTCTTT. The chain carries TRBV7-9 and TRBJ1-1; perhaps TRBD1 as D (6 bases). The CDR3 runs 12 residues. V shed 2 bases and J shed 7 bases, with 8 bases lying between them. Germline V gene data show CDR1 as SEHNR and CDR2 as FQNEAQ (reference sequence). The complete variable domain, with remaining parts taken from reference TRBV7-9 and TRBJ1-1, reads DTGVSQNPRHKITKRGQNVTFRCDPISEHNRLYWYRQTLGQGPEFLTYFQNEAQLEKSRLLSDRFSAERPKGSFSTLEIQRTEQGDSAMYLCASSLRTVEAFFGQGTRLTVV.

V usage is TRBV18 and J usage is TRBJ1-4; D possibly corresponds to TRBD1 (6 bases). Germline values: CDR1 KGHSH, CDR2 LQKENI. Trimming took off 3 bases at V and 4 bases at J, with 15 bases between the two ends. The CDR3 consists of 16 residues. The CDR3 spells CASSPGRGLVNEKLFF. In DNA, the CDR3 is TGTGCCAGCTCACCCGGCAGGGGTTTGGTTAATGAAAAACTGTTTTTT.

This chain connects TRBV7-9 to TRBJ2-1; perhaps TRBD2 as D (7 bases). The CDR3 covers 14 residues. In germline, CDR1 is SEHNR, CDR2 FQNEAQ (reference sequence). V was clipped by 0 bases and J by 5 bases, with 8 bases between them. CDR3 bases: TGTGCCAGCAGCTTAGCAGGGGGGGACAATGAGCAGTTCTTC. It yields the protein CASSLAGGDNEQFF.

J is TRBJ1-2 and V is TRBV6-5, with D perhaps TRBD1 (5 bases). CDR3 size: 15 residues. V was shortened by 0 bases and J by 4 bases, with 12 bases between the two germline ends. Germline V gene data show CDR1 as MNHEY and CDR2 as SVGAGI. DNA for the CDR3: TGTGCCAGCAGTTACTCGAAGGGGCTGGGCTATGGCTACACCTTC. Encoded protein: CASSYSKGLGYGYTF.

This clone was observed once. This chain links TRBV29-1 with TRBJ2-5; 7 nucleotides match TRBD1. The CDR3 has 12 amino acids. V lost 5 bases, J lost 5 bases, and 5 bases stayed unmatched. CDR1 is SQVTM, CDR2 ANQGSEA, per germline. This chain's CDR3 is CSVRQGGETQYF. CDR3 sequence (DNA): TGCAGCGTTAGACAGGGCGGGGAGACCCAGTACTTC.

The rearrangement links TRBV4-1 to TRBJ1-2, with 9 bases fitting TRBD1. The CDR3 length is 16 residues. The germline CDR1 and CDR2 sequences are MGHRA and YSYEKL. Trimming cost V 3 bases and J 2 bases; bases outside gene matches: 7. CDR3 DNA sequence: TGCGCCAGCAGCCAGCGGATGGGACAGGGAAACTATGGCTACACCTTC. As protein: CASSQRMGQGNYGYTF.

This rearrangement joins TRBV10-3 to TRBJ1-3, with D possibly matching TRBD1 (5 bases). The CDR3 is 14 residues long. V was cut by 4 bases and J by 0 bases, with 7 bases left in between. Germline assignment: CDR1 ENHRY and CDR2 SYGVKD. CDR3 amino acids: CAISAQGSGNTIYF. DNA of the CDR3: TGTGCCATCAGTGCCCAGGGCTCTGGAAACACCATATATTTT.

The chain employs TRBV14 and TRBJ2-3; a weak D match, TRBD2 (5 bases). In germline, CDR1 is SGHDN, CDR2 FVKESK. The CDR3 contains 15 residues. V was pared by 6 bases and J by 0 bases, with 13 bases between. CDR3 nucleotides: TGTGCCAGCAGGTCGGACGGAGGTAGCACAGATACGCAGTATTTT. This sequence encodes CASRSDGGSTDTQYF.

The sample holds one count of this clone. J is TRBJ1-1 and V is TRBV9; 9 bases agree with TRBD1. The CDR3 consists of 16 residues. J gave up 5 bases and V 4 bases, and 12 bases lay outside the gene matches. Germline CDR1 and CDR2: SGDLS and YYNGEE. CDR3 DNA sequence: TGTGCCAGCAGCCCGGACAGGGGAGCGACGGGAACTGAAGCTTTCTTT. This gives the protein CASSPDRGATGTEAFF.

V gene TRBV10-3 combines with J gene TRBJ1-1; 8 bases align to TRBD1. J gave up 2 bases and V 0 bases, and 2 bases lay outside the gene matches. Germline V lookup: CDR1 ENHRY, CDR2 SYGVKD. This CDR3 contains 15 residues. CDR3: CAISESDRGNTEAFF. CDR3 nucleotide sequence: TGTGCCATCAGTGAGTCTGACAGGGGAAACACTGAAGCTTTCTTT.

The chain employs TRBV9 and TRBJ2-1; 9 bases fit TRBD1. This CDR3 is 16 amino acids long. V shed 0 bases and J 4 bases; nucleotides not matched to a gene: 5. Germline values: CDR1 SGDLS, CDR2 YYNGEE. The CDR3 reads CASSVADRGRYNEQFF. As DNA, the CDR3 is TGTGCCAGCAGCGTAGCGGACAGGGGTCGATACAATGAGCAGTTCTTC.

CDR3 protein: CAWSVLSTAPGMNTEAFF. In DNA form, the CDR3 reads TGTGCCTGGAGTGTTTTATCGACCGCTCCAGGTATGAACACTGAAGCTTTCTTT. The chain couples TRBV30 to TRBJ1-1, with D hard to call. The CDR3 runs to 18 residues. The germline CDR1 and CDR2 sequences are GTSNPN and SVGIG (reference sequence). Trimming left V 0 bases short and J 0 bases short, with 20 bases between.

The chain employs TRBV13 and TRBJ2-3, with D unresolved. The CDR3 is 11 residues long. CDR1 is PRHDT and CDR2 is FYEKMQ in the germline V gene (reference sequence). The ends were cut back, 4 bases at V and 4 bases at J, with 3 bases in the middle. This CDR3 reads CASSSADTQYF. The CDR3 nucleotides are TGTGCCAGCAGCTCCGCAGATACGCAGTATTTT.